Presented here are 2 T cell receptor beta chains from one specimen sequenced in a study of T cells in Graves' hyperthyroidism and ophthalmopathy. From RNA transcripts, TCR beta CDR3 regions were amplified. A first-round RT-PCR of the TCR CDR3 used the HTBI primer set. TCRdb independently ran MiXCR on the multiplex PCR reads; one entry per CDR3 protein. The sample lists around 600,000 distinct CDR3 sequences, approximately 14% occurring once. What was sequenced was blood. The receptors shown here come from a woman aged 50 to 60 with Graves' ophthalmopathy.

Many counts were recorded for this clonotype. The chain employs TRBV12-3 or TRBV12-4 and TRBJ2-1; possible D gene TRBD2, 6 bases. V lost 2 bases, J lost 9 bases, and 14 bases lay in between. The CDR3 contains 14 residues. The chain's CDR3 is CASSLMGGESEQFF. CDR3 DNA: TGTGCCAGCAGTTTAATGGGGGGAGAAAGTGAGCAGTTCTTC.

This clonotype showed up many times. The CDR3 DNA is TGTGCCAGCAGCTTGCCGTCTAGGCTTGGGGAGCAGTACTTC. It translates to CASSLPSRLGEQYF. This rearrangement joins TRBV5-6 to TRBJ2-7; D unclear. CDR3 length: 14 residues. CDR1 and CDR2 from the germline V gene are SGHDT and YYEEEE. Between the trimmed V and J ends, which lost 1 base and 7 bases, there was a span of 15 bases. The whole variable domain, filled in from reference TRBV5-6 and TRBJ2-7, reads DAGVTQSPTHLIKTRGQQVTLRCSPKSGHDTVSWYQQALGQGPQFIFQYYEEEERQRGNFPDRFSGHQFPNYSSELNVNALLLGDSALYLCASSLPSRLGEQYFGPGTRLTVT.